The 3 T cell receptor beta chains below all came from one sample that was sequenced in a study of T-cell reconstitution after alpha-beta-depleted transplantation in children. For TCRbeta, the library was prepared with unique molecular identifiers. TCRdb reprocessed the PCR reads with MiXCR, giving one entry per CDR3 protein. Of about 830,000 distinct CDR3 sequences in the sample, under 20% are singletons; the top ten hold about 4.6%. The sequenced sample was PBMCs, mostly from graft donor cells, obtained 360 days after TCRalphabeta/CD19-depleted stem cell transplant. The receptors were sampled from a male patient younger than 18 who had a stem cell transplant for acute lymphoblastic leukemia, so the T cells may come from the graft donor.

The chain links TRBV7-9 to TRBJ2-7, with D possibly called TRBD1 or TRBD2 (5 bases each). The CDR3 is 14 amino acids. Trimming removed 5 bases from V and 2 bases from J, with 13 bases in between. Germline V lookup: CDR1 SEHNR, CDR2 FQNEAQ (reference sequence). The DNA for the CDR3 is TGTGCCAGCAGCGACGGACTGGGGGCCTACGAGCAGTACTTC. Translating it yields CASSDGLGAYEQYF.

This sequence joins TRBV6-5 and TRBJ1-5, with D hard to call. CDR1 is MNHEY and CDR2 is SVGAGI in the germline V gene. The CDR3 is 15 amino acids. Trimming removed 0 bases at V and 7 bases at J, with 13 bases between. DNA of the CDR3: TGTGCCAGCAGTTACTCCCGACCCGGTAAACAGCCCCAGCATTTT. Protein sequence: CASSYSRPGKQPQHF.

The chain recombines TRBV29-1 with TRBJ2-5, with 8 bases matching TRBD2. V was pared by 1 base and J by 9 bases, with 13 bases of the junction left unmatched. Per the germline V gene, CDR1 is SQVTM and CDR2 is ANQGSEA. This CDR3 is 15 amino acids long. The CDR3: CSVEGIGGRTFSQYF. The CDR3 nucleotides are TGCAGCGTTGAAGGGATTGGCGGGAGGACCTTCTCCCAGTACTTC.